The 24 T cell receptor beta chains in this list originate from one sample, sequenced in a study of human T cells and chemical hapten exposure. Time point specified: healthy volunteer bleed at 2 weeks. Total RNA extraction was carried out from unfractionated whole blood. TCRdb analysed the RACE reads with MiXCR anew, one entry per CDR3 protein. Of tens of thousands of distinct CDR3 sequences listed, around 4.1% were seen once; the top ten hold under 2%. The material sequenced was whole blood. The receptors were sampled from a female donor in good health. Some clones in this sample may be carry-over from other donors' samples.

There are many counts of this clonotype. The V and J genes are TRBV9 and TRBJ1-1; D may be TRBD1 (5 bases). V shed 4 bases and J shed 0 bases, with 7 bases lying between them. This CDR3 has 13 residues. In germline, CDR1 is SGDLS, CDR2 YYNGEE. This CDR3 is CASSPGLNTEAFF. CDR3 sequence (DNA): TGTGCCAGCAGCCCAGGGTTGAACACTGAAGCTTTCTTT.

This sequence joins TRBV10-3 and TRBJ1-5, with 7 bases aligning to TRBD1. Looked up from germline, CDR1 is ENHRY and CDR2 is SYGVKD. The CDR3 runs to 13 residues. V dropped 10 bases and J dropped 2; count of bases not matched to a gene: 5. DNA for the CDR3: TGTGCCACCTCCGGGACAGGCAATCAGCCCCAGCATTTT. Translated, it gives CATSGTGNQPQHF.

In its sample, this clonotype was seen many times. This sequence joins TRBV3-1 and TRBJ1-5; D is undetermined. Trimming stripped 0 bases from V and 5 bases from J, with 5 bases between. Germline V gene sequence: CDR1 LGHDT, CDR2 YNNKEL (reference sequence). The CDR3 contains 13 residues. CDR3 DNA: TGTGCCAGCAGCCAAGACGGGTATCAGCCCCAGCATTTT. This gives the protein CASSQDGYQPQHF.

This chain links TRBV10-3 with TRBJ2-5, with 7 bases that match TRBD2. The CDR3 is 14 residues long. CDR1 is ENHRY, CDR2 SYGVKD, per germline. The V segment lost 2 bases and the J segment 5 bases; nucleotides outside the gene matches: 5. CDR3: CAISEGRAMETQYF. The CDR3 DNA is TGTGCCATCAGTGAGGGGAGGGCGATGGAGACCCAGTACTTC.

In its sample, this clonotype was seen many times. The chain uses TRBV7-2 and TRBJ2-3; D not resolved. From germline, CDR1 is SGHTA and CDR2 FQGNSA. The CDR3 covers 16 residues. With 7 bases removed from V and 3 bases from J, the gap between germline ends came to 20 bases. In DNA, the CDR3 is TGTGCCAGCACCCTCCCGGCTAGGGCTCCGACAGATACGCAGTATTTT. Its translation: CASTLPARAPTDTQYF.

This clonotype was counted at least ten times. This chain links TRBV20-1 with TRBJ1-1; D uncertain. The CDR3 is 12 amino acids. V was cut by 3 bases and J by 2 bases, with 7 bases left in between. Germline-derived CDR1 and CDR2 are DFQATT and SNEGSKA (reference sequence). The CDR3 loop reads CSASYLNTEAFF. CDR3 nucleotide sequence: TGCAGTGCTAGTTACCTTAACACTGAAGCTTTCTTT.

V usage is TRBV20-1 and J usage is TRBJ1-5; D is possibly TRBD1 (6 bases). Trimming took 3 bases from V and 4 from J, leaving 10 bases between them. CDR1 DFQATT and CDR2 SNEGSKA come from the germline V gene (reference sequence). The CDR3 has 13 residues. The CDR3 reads CSASDRTNQPQHF. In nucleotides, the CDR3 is TGCAGTGCTAGCGACAGGACTAATCAGCCCCAGCATTTT.

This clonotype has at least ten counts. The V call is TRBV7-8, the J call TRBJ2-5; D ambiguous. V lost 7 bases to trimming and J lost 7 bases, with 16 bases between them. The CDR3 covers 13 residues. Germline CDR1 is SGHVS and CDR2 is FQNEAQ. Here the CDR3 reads CASIGQSEVTQYF. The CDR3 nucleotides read TGTGCCAGCATAGGGCAGAGTGAAGTGACCCAGTACTTC.

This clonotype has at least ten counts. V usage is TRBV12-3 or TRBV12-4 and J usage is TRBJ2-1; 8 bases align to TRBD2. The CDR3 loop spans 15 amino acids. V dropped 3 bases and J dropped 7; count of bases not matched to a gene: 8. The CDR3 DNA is TGTGCCAGCAGTTTCCCACCGGGGGGGGGGAATGAGCAGTTCTTC. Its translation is CASSFPPGGGNEQFF.

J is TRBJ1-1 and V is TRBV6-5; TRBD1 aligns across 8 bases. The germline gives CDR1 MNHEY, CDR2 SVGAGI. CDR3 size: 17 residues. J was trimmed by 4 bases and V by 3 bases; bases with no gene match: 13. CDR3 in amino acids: CASSYYSRGREGTEAFF. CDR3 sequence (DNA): TGTGCCAGCAGTTATTATAGCAGGGGGCGTGAGGGCACTGAAGCTTTCTTT.

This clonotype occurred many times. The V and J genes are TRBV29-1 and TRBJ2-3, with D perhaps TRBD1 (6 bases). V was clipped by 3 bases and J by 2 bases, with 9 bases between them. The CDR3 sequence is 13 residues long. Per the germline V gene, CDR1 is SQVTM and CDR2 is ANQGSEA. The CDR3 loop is CSVEGANTDTQYF. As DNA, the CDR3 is TGCAGCGTTGAGGGGGCTAACACAGATACGCAGTATTTT.

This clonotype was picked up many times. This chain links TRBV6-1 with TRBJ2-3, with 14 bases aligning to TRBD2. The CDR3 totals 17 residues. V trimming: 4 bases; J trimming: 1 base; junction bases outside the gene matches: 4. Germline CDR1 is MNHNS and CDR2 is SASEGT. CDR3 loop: CASSGGLAGARTDTQYF. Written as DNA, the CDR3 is TGTGCCAGCAGTGGGGGACTAGCGGGGGCCCGCACAGATACGCAGTATTTT.

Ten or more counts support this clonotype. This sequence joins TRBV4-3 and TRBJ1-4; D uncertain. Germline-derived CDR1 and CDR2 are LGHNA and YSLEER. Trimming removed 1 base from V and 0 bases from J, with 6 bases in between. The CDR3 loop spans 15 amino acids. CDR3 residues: CASSQVPSTNEKLFF. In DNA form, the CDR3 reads TGCGCCAGCAGCCAAGTCCCCTCAACTAATGAAAAACTGTTTTTT.

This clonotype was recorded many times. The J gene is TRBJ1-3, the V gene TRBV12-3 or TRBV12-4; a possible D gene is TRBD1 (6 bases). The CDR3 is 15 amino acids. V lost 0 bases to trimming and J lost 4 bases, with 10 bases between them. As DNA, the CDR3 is TGTGCCAGCAGTTTAGCGGGGGGGGCCGGAAACACCATATATTTT. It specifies CASSLAGGAGNTIYF.

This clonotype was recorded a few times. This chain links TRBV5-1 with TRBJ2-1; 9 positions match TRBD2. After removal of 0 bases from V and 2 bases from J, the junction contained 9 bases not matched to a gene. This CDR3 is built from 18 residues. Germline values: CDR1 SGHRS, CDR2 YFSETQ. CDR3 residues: CASSLVAGGPGPYNEQFF. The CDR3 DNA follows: TGCGCCAGCAGCTTGGTGGCGGGGGGGCCGGGACCCTACAATGAGCAGTTCTTC.

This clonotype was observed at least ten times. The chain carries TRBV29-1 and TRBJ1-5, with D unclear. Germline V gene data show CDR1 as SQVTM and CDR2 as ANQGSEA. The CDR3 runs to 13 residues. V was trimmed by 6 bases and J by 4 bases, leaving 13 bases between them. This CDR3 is CSVGNSGNQPQHF. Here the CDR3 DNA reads TGCAGCGTCGGGAACAGCGGTAATCAGCCCCAGCATTTT.

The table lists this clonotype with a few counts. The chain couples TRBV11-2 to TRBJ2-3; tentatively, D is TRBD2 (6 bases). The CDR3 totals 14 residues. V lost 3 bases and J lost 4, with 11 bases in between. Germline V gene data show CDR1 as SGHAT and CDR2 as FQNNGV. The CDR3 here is CASSFSSASDTQYF. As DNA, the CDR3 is TGTGCCAGCAGCTTCTCTAGCGCATCAGATACGCAGTATTTT.

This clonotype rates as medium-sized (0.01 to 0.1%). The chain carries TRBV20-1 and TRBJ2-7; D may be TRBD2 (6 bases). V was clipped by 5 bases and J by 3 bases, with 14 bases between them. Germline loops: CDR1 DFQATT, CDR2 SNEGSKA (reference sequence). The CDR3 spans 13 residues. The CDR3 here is CSAGSGDYYEQYF. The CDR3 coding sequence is TGCAGTGCTGGTAGCGGAGACTACTACGAGCAGTACTTC.

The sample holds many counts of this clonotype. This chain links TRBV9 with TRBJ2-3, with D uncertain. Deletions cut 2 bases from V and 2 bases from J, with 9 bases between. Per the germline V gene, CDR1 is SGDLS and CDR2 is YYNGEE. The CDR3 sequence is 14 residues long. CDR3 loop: CASSVLGYTDTQYF. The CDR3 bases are TGTGCCAGCAGCGTTCTTGGGTACACAGATACGCAGTATTTT.

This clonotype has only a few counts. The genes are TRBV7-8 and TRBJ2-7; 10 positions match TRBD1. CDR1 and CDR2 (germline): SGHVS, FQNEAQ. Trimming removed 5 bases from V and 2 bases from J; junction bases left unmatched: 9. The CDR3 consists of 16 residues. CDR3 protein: CASSMRTGGRTYEQYF. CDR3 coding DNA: TGTGCCAGCAGCATGCGGACAGGGGGGCGCACCTACGAGCAGTACTTC.

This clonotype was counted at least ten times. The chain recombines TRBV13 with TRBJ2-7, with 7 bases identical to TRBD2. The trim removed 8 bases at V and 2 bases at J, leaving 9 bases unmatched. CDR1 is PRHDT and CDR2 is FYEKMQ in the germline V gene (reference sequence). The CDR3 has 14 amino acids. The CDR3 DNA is TGTGCCAGCCGGACGTGGCGGGGGACCTACGAGCAGTACTTC. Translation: CASRTWRGTYEQYF.

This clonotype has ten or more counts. As DNA, the CDR3 is TGTGCCAGCAGTTCCACTTTACGCACAGATACGCAGTATTTT. Its protein product is CASSSTLRTDTQYF. J is TRBJ2-3 and V is TRBV6-2 or TRBV6-3, with D unclear. V dropped 4 bases and J dropped 1 base, with 9 bases sitting between them. In germline, CDR1 is MNHEY, CDR2 SVGEGT. This CDR3 has 14 residues.

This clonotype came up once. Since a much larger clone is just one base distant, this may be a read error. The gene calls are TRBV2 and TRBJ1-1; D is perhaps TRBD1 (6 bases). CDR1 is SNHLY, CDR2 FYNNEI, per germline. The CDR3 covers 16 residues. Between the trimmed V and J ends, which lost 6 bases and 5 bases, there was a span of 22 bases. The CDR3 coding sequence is TGTGCCAGCAGCCTGGTCCGGGGGGGCTCTTTGACTGAAGCTTTCTTT. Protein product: CASSLVRGGSLTEAFF.

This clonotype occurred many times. The CDR3 sequence: CSARAPLQAGPNTDTQYF. The DNA for the CDR3 is TGCAGTGCTAGAGCCCCACTCCAAGCGGGGCCTAACACAGATACGCAGTATTTT. The chain uses TRBV20-1 and TRBJ2-3, with 7 bases that match TRBD2. Trimming at V came to 1 base and at J to 2 bases, leaving 15 bases not matched to a gene. This CDR3 comprises 18 residues. Germline V lookup: CDR1 DFQATT, CDR2 SNEGSKA (reference sequence).